Below, one T cell receptor beta chain is given with its context. Its cognate antigen is unknown. This CDR3 fails to terminate in the conserved phenylalanine or tryptophan, so it likely reflects a read error. Because the CDR3's place on the DNA is in doubt, the DNA is left out and the CDR3 is given as listed by TCRdb. The data were obtained in a study of T-cell reconstitution after alpha-beta-depleted transplantation in children. Whole-study results and caveats: The study reportedly traced alpha-beta T cells about two months after transplant to several hundred expanded graft clones. T-cell counts and diversity at one year following transplant were attributed mainly to newly produced T cells.

The germline CDR1 and CDR2 sequences are MNHEY and SMNVEV (reference sequence). The CDR3 spans 10 amino acids, including both terminal residues. Using unique molecular identifiers, the investigators prepared the TCRbeta library. MiXCR, applied by TCRdb to the PCR reads, yields one record per CDR3 protein. The profile shows about a million distinct CDR3 sequences, 25% to 35% of them singletons. The chain joins TRBV27 to TRBJ1-2; no DNA check was done on the table's D call, TRBD1. The sequence was collected from a boy in the first two years of life who had a stem cell transplant for SCID, so the T cells may come from the graft donor. Sequenced here: PBMCs, mostly from graft donor cells, sampled 360 days after TCRalphabeta/CD19-depleted stem cell transplant. The CDR3 loop reads CASRAQGVLA.